The sequence of this TCR beta chain was determined in a study of shared clonotypes between healthy human individuals. In the study overall: The donor pool was made up of two women and a few men aged 18 to 49.

V was clipped by 10 bases and J by 5 bases, with 12 bases between them. The germline gives CDR1 ENHRY, CDR2 SYGVKD. The CDR3 has 12 amino acids. Generated by immunoSEQ multiplex PCR, the TCRdb table keeps only in-frame clones and is missing some. The sample records around 340,000 clones, more than 60% being singletons. The source of this sequence is a man aged 25 to 45 in good health. Sequencing used memory CD4+ T cells sorted from blood. Subset noted: CD45RA-negative fraction. This chain uses TRBV10-3 with TRBJ2-1, with D perhaps matching TRBD1 or TRBD2 (7 bases each). CDR3 nucleotides: TGTGCCACAGGGGGGGTTCACAATGAGCAGTTCTTC. Translation: CATGGVHNEQFF.